This TCR beta chain was captured in a study of somatic mutations in cytotoxic T cells in rheumatoid arthritis. Findings and caveats of the study: The CD8+ clonality of rheumatoid arthritis patients increased with age, whereas that of healthy controls did not.

Turning to this clone: Its antigen remains unidentified.

Generated by immunoSEQ multiplex PCR, the TCRdb table keeps only in-frame clones and is missing some. This table has 7,500 to 9,000 clones, 65% to 75% appearing once. Looked up from germline, CDR1 is MNHNS and CDR2 is SASEGT. The V and J ends lost 3 bases and 6 bases, in that order; junction bases with no gene match: 9. This CDR3 comprises 15 residues. The investigators isolated CD4+ and CD8+ cells by positive magnetic bead selection and checked their purity by flow cytometry. The chain has TRBV6-1 and TRBJ2-3; 7 bases are shared with TRBD2. Sequences were obtained from CD8+ T cells sorted from blood. This clonotype was obtained from an adult with rheumatoid arthritis. Written as DNA, the CDR3 is TGTGCCAGCAGTGAGGGTGAGGGAGGGGCGGATACGCAGTATTTT. It specifies CASSEGEGGADTQYF.